Listed below are T cell receptor beta chains from one sample, sequenced in a study of blood T cell repertoires in COVID-19. Sequencing used immunoSEQ multiplex PCR; TCRdb keeps in-frame clones, though not all of them. The data hold about 230,000 clones, with over 70% observed a single time. The sample taken for sequencing was peripheral blood. The receptors come from a woman over 75 with acute or convalescent COVID-19. Both conserved end residues are part of each CDR3. The order of the fields is clone size, J gene, V gene, D gene, CDR3 protein, CDR3 DNA. A D gene is named only where the DNA matches it firmly. Clone sizes are given selectively: once, few, many, or a class where the clone is expanded.

clone size: .
J gene: TRBJ1-3
V gene: TRBV25-1
D gene: .
CDR3 protein: CASSETGHGNTIYF
CDR3 DNA: TGTGCCAGCAGTGAGACCGGACATGGAAACACCATATATTTT

clone size: .
J gene: TRBJ1-2
V gene: TRBV5-4
D gene: TRBD1
CDR3 protein: CASSPTGQSNYGYTF
CDR3 DNA: TGTGCCAGCAGCCCGACAGGGCAAAGTAACTATGGCTACACCTTC

clone size: .
J gene: TRBJ1-2
V gene: TRBV29-1
D gene: TRBD1
CDR3 protein: CSVGQGYGYTF
CDR3 DNA: TGCAGCGTTGGACAGGGATATGGCTACACCTTC

clone size: .
J gene: TRBJ1-2
V gene: TRBV5-4
D gene: .
CDR3 protein: CASSGGFGYGYTF
CDR3 DNA: TGTGCCAGCAGCGGAGGGTTCGGGTATGGCTACACCTTC

clone size: .
J gene: TRBJ2-7
V gene: TRBV2
D gene: TRBD2
CDR3 protein: CASSEESGGAYEQYF
CDR3 DNA: TGTGCCAGCAGTGAAGAAAGCGGGGGAGCCTACGAGCAGTACTTC

clone size: .
J gene: TRBJ2-2
V gene: TRBV3-1/TRBV3-2
D gene: TRBD2
CDR3 protein: CASSHSTSGNTGELFF
CDR3 DNA: TGTGCCAGCAGCCATTCGACTAGCGGGAACACCGGGGAGCTGTTTTTT

clone size: .
J gene: TRBJ1-2
V gene: TRBV10-3
D gene: TRBD1
CDR3 protein: CAISERGRVESYTF
CDR3 DNA: TGTGCCATCAGTGAGAGGGGGCGTGTAGAGAGCTACACCTTC

clone size: once
J gene: TRBJ2-5
V gene: TRBV3-1/TRBV3-2
D gene: .
CDR3 protein: CASSQDWQDQYF
CDR3 DNA: TGTGCCAGCAGCCAAGATTGGCAGGACCAGTACTTC

clone size: .
J gene: TRBJ2-7
V gene: TRBV30
D gene: .
CDR3 protein: CAWSGQDYEQYF
CDR3 DNA: TGTGCCTGGAGTGGACAAGACTACGAGCAGTACTTC

clone size: .
J gene: TRBJ2-3
V gene: TRBV24-1
D gene: .
CDR3 protein: CATSVPGSTDTQYF
CDR3 DNA: TGTGCCACCAGTGTCCCAGGGAGCACAGATACGCAGTATTTT

clone size: few
J gene: TRBJ2-3
V gene: TRBV5-1
D gene: TRBD2
CDR3 protein: CASSGNTDTQYF
CDR3 DNA: TGCGCCTCTAGCGGGAACACAGATACGCAGTATTTT

clone size: .
J gene: TRBJ1-4
V gene: TRBV15
D gene: .
CDR3 protein: CATSRAGVANEKLFF
CDR3 DNA: TGTGCCACCAGCAGAGCGGGGGTGGCTAATGAAAAACTGTTTTTT

clone size: .
J gene: TRBJ2-7
V gene: TRBV19
D gene: TRBD1
CDR3 protein: CASRPDRGRYEQYF
CDR3 DNA: TGTGCCAGTAGACCGGACAGGGGGCGATACGAGCAGTACTTC

clone size: many
J gene: TRBJ1-2
V gene: TRBV6-5
D gene: .
CDR3 protein: CASDVRGRDGYTF
CDR3 DNA: TGTGCCAGCGACGTCAGGGGCCGGGATGGCTACACCTTC

clone size: .
J gene: TRBJ2-1
V gene: TRBV6-2/TRBV6-3
D gene: TRBD2
CDR3 protein: CASSPGTSGSRPFF
CDR3 DNA: TGTGCCAGCAGTCCCGGGACTAGCGGGAGCCGCCCGTTCTTC

clone size: .
J gene: TRBJ1-2
V gene: TRBV24-1
D gene: TRBD1
CDR3 protein: CATSDSGQVIRGGYTF
CDR3 DNA: TGTGCCACCAGTGACTCGGGACAGGTCATAAGGGGAGGCTACACCTTC

clone size: .
J gene: TRBJ1-2
V gene: TRBV30
D gene: .
CDR3 protein: CAWRQGTDGYTF
CDR3 DNA: TGTGCCTGGAGGCAGGGGACGGATGGCTACACCTTC

clone size: few
J gene: TRBJ2-3
V gene: TRBV6-5
D gene: TRBD2
CDR3 protein: CASSYAHQRGRDTQYF
CDR3 DNA: TGTGCCAGCAGTTACGCCCACCAGCGGGGCAGAGATACGCAGTATTTT

clone size: .
J gene: TRBJ2-1
V gene: TRBV10-3
D gene: TRBD2
CDR3 protein: CAIASGPAKDEQFF
CDR3 DNA: TGTGCCATTGCTAGCGGACCCGCAAAAGATGAGCAGTTCTTC

clone size: .
J gene: TRBJ2-3
V gene: TRBV19
D gene: .
CDR3 protein: CASSIGATGTDTQYF
CDR3 DNA: TGTGCCAGTAGTATTGGAGCAACGGGGACAGATACGCAGTATTTT

clone size: few
J gene: TRBJ2-7
V gene: TRBV5-1
D gene: TRBD1
CDR3 protein: CASSLDRGVYEQYF
CDR3 DNA: TGCGCCAGCAGCTTGGACAGGGGGGTCTACGAGCAGTACTTC

clone size: few
J gene: TRBJ1-5
V gene: TRBV21-1
D gene: .
CDR3 protein: CASSTRTLSRRGQSQPQHF
CDR3 DNA: TGTGCCAGCAGCACCCGAACCTTGAGCCGCAGGGGGCAGAGTCAGCCCCAGCATTTT

clone size: .
J gene: TRBJ1-1
V gene: TRBV11-2
D gene: .
CDR3 protein: CASSIRTRVITEAFF
CDR3 DNA: TGTGCCAGCAGCATAAGGACCAGGGTTATAACTGAAGCTTTCTTT

clone size: .
J gene: TRBJ1-2
V gene: TRBV28
D gene: .
CDR3 protein: CASGTGRGNYGYTF
CDR3 DNA: TGTGCCAGCGGAACGGGCAGGGGCAACTATGGCTACACCTTC

clone size: .
J gene: TRBJ2-7
V gene: TRBV10-3
D gene: TRBD2
CDR3 protein: CAIETSGGSYEQYF
CDR3 DNA: TGTGCCATTGAGACTAGCGGGGGCTCCTACGAGCAGTACTTC

clone size: .
J gene: TRBJ2-3
V gene: TRBV10-1
D gene: .
CDR3 protein: CASKGRWMVDTQYF
CDR3 DNA: TGCGCCAGCAAAGGCAGGTGGATGGTAGATACGCAGTATTTT

clone size: .
J gene: TRBJ1-3
V gene: TRBV21-1
D gene: .
CDR3 protein: CASSNMAGPSPSGNTIYF
CDR3 DNA: TGTGCCAGCAGCAACATGGCAGGCCCCTCTCCATCTGGAAACACCATATATTTT